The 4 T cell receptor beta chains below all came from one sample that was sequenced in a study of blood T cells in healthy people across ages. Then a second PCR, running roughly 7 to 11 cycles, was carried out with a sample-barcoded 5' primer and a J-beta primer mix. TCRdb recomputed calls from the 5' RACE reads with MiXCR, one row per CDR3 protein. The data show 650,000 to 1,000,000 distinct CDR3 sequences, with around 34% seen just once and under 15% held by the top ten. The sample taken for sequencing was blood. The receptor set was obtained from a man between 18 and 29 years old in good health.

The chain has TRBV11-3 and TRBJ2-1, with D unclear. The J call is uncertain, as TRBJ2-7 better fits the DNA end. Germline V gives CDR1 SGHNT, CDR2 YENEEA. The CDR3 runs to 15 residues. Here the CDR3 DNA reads TGTGCCAGCAGCTCCGCCTCGAGCTCCTACAATGAGCAGTACTTC. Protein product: CASSSASSSYNEQYF.

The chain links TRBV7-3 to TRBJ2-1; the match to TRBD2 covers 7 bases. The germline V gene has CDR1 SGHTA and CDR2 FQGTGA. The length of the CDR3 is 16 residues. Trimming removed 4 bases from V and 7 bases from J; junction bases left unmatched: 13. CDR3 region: CASSSRGAGRLNEQFF. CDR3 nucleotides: TGTGCCAGCAGCTCCCGGGGAGCGGGAAGGCTGAATGAGCAGTTCTTC. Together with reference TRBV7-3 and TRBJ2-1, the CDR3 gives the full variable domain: GAGVSQTPSNKVTEKGKYVELRCDPISGHTALYWYRQSLGQGPEFLIYFQGTGAADDSGLPNDRFFAVRPEGSVSTLKIQRTERGDSAVYLCASSSRGAGRLNEQFFGPGTRLTVL.

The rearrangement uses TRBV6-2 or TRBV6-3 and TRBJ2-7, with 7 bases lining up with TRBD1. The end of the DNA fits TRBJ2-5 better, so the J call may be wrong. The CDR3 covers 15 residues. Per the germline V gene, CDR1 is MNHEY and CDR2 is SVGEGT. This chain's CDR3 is CASNPGTALWETQYF. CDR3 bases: TGTGCCAGCAACCCCGGGACAGCCCTATGGGAGACCCAGTACTTC.

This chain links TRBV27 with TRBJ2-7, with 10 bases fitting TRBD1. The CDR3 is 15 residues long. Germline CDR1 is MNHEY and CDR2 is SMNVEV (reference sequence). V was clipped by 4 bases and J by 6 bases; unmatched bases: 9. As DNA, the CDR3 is TGTGCCAGCAGTTCGGGGACAGGGGTTTACTCCGAGCAGTACTTC. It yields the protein CASSSGTGVYSEQYF.